This T cell receptor beta chain was identified during a study of cytomegalovirus exposure and HLA in healthy donors. Points from the study as a whole: A list of 150 to 200 TCR beta chains associated with cytomegalovirus was given.

Primers for the PCR totalled 60 Vbeta and 13 Jbeta. In the original analysis: Among the unique TCR beta chains that a later analysis counted, around 82 million in all, about 12 million were shared. Only in-frame clones appear in the TCRdb table, and some are missing; sequencing was by immunoSEQ multiplex PCR. V and J calls and clone size come straight from that table; D and trimming were deduced from the DNA. The profile shows 140,000 to 150,000 clones, 75% to 90% of them singletons. Trimming cost V 4 bases and J 6 bases, with 16 bases left between them. Looked up from germline, CDR1 is SGHRS and CDR2 is YFSETQ. This CDR3 is built from 14 residues. A remark on this clone: As yet, its antigen is unknown.

This sequence joins TRBV5-1 and TRBJ1-1; possible D gene TRBD1, 6 bases. This TCR came from a woman aged 25-40 years in good health and CMV-seronegative. The sample consisted of PBMCs. CDR3: CASSLGGQSPEAFF. CDR3 DNA: TGCGCCAGCAGCCTCGGCGGACAGTCCCCTGAAGCTTTCTTT.